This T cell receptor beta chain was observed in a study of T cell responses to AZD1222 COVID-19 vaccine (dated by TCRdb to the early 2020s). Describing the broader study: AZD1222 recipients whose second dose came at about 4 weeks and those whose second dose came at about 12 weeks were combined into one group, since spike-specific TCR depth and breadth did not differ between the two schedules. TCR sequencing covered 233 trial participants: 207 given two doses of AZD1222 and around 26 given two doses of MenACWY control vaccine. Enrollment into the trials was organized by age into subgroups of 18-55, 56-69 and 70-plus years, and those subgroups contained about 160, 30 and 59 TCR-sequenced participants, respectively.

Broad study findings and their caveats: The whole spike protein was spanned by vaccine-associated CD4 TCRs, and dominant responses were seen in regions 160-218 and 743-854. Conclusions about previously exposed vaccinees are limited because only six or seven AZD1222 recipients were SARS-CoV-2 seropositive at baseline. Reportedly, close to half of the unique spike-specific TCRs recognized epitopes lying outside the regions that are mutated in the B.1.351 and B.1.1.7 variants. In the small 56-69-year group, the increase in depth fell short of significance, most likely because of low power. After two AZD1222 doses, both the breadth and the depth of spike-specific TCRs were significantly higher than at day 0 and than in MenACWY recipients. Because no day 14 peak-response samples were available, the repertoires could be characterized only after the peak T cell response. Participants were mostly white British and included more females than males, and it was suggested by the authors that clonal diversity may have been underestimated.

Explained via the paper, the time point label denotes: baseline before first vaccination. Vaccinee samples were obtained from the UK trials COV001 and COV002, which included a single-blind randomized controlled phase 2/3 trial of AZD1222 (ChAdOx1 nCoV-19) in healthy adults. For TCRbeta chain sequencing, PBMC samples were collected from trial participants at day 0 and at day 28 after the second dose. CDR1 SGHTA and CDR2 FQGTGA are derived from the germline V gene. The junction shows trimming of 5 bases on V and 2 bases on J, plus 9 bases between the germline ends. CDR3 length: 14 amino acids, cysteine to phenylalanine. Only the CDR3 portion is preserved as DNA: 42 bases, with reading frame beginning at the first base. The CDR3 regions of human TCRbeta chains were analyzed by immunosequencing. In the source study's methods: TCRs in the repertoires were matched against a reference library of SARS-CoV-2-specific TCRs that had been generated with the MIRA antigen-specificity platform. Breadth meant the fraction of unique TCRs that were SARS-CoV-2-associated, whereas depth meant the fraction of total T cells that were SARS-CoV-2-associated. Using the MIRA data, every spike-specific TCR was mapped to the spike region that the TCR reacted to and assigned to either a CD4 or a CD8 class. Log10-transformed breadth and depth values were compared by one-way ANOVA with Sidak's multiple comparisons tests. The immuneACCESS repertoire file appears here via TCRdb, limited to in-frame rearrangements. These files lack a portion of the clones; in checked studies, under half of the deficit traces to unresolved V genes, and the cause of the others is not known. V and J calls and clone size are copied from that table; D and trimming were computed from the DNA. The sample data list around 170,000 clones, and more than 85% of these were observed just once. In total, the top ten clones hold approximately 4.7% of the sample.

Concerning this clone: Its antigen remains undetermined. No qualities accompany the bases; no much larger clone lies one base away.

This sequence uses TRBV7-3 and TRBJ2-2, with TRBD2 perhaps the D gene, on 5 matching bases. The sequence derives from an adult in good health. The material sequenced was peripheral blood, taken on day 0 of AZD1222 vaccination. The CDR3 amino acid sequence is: CASSRTQNTGELFF. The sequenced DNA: TGTGCCAGCAGCCGGACTCAAAACACCGGGGAGCTGTTTTTT.